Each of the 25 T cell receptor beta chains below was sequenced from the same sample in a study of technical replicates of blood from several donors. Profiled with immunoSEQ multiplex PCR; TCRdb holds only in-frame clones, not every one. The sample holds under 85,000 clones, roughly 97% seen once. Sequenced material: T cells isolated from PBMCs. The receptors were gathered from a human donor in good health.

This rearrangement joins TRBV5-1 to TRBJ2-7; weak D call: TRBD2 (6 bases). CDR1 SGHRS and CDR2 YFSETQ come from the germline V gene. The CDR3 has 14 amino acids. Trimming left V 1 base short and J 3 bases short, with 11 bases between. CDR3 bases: TGCGCCAGCAGCTTGCTTGGGACTGACTACGAGCAGTACTTC. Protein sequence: CASSLLGTDYEQYF.

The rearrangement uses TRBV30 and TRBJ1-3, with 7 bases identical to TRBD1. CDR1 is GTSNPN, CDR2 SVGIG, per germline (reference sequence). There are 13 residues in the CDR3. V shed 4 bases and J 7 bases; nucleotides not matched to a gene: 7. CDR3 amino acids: CAWMKRGQNTIYF. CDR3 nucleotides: TGTGCCTGGATGAAGAGGGGGCAGAACACCATATATTTT. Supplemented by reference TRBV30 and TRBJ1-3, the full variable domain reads SQTIHQWPATLVQPVGSPLSLECTVEGTSNPNLYWYRQAAGRGLQLLFYSVGIGQISSEVPQNLSASRPQDRQFILSSKKLLLSDSGFYLCAWMKRGQNTIYFGEGSWLTVV.

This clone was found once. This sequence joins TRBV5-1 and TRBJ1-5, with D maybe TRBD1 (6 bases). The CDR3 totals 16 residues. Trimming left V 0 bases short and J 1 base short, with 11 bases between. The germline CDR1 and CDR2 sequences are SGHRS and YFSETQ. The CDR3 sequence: CASSLEGGGSNQPQHF. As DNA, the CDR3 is TGCGCCAGCAGCTTGGAGGGAGGGGGAAGCAATCAGCCCCAGCATTTT.

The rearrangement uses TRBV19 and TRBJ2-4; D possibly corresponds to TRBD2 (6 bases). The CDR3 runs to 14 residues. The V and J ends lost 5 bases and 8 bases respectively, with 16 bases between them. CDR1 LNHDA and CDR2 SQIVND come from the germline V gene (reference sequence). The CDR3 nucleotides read TGTGCCAGTAGTGCCCAACCCGGGAGACACATTCAGTACTTC. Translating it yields CASSAQPGRHIQYF.

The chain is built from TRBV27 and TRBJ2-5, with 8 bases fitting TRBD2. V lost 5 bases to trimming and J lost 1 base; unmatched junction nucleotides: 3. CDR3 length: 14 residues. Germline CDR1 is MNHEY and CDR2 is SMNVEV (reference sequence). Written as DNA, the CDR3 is TGTGCCAGCAGTCCGGGACTAGGCCAAGAGACCCAGTACTTC. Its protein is CASSPGLGQETQYF.

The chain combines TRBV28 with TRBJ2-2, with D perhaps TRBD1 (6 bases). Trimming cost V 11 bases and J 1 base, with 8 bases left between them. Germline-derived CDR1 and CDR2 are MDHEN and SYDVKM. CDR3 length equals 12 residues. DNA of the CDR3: TGTGCCCACAGGGAGAACACCGGGGAGCTGTTTTTT. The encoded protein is CAHRENTGELFF.

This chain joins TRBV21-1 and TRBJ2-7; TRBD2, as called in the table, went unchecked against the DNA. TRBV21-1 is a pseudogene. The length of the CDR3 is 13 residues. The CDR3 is CASSKEVRYEQYF. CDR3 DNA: TGTGCCAGCAGCAAAGAAGTCCGGTACGAGCAGTACTTC.

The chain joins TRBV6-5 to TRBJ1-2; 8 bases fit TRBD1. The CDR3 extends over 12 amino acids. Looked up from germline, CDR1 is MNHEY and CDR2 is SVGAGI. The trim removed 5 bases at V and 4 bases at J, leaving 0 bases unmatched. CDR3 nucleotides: TGTGCCAGCAGTGGACAGGGCTATGGCTACACCTTC. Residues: CASSGQGYGYTF.

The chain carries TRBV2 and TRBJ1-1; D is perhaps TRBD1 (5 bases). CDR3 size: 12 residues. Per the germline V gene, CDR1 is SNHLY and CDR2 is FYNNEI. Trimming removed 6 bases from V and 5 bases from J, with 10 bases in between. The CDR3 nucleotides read TGTGCCAGCAGGGCAGGGTATACTGAAGCTTTCTTT. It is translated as CASRAGYTEAFF. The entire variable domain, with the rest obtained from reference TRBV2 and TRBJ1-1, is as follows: EPEVTQTPSHQVTQMGQEVILRCVPISNHLYFYWYRQILGQKVEFLVSFYNNEISEKSEIFDDQFSVERPDGSNFTLKIRSTKLEDSAMYFCASRAGYTEAFFGQGTRLTVV.

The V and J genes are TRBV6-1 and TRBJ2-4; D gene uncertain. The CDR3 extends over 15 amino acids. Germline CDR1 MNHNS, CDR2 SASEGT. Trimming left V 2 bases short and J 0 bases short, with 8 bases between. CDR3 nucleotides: TGTGCCAGCAGTGAAACAATGCTAGCCAAAAACATTCAGTACTTC. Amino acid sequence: CASSETMLAKNIQYF.

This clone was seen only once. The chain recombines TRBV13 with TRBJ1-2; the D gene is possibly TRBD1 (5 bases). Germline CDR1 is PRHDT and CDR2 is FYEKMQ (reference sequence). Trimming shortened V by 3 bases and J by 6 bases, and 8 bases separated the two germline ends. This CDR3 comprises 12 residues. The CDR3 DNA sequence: TGTGCCAGCAGCTTCCAGGGCGATGGCTACACCTTC. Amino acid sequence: CASSFQGDGYTF. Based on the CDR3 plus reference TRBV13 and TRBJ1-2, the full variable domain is AAGVIQSPRHLIKEKRETATLKCYPIPRHDTVYWYQQGPGQDPQFLISFYEKMQSDKGSIPDRFSAQQFSDYHSELNMSSLELGDSALYFCASSFQGDGYTFGSGTRLTVV.

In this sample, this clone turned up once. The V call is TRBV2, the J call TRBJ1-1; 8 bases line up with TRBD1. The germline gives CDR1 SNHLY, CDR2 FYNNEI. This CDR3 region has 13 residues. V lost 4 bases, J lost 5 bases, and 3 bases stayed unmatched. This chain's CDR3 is CASSGDRMTEAFF. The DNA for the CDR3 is TGTGCCAGCAGTGGGGACAGGATGACTGAAGCTTTCTTT.

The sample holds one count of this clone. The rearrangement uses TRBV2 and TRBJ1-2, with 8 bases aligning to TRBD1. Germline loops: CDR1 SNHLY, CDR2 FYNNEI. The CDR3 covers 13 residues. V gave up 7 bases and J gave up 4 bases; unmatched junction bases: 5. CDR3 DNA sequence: TGTGCCAGCAAAGGGACAGGATTCTATGGCTACACCTTC. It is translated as CASKGTGFYGYTF.

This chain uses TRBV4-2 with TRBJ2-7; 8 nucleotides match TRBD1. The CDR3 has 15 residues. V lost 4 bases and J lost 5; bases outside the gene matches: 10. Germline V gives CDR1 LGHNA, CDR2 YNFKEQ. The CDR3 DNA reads TGTGCCAGCAGCCGGCGGCAGGGGGCTGTCGACGAGCAGTACTTC. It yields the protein CASSRRQGAVDEQYF.

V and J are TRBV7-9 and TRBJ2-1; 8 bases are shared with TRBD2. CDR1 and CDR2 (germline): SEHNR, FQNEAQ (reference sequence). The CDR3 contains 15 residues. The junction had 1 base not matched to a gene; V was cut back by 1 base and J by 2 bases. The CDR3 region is CASSLELAAYNEQFF. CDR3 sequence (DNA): TGTGCCAGCAGCTTAGAACTAGCGGCCTACAATGAGCAGTTCTTC. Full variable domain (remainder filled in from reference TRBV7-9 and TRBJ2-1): DTGVSQNPRHKITKRGQNVTFRCDPISEHNRLYWYRQTLGQGPEFLTYFQNEAQLEKSRLLSDRFSAERPKGSFSTLEIQRTEQGDSAMYLCASSLELAAYNEQFFGPGTRLTVL.

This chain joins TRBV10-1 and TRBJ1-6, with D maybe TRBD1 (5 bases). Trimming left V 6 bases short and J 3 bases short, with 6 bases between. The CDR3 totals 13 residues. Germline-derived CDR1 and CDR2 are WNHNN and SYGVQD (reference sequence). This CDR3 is CASRQDYNSPLHF. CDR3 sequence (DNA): TGCGCCAGCAGACAGGACTATAATTCACCCCTCCACTTT.

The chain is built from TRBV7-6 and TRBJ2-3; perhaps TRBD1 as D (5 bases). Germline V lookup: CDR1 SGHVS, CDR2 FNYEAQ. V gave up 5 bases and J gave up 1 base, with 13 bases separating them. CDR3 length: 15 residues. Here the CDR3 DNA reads TGTGCCAGCAGCACGCGTACAGGACGCACAGATACGCAGTATTTT. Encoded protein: CASSTRTGRTDTQYF.

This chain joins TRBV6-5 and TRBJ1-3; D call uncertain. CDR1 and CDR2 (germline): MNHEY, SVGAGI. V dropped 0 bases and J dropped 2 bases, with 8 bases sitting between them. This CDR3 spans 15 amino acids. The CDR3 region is CASSYSVTAGNTIYF. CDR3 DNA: TGTGCCAGCAGTTACTCGGTTACTGCTGGAAACACCATATATTTT.

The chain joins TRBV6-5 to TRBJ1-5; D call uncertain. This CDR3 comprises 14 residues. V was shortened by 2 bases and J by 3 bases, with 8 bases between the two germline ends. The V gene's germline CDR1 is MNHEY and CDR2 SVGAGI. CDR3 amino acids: CASSYNQVNQPQHF. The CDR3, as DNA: TGTGCCAGCAGTTACAATCAGGTCAATCAGCCCCAGCATTTT.

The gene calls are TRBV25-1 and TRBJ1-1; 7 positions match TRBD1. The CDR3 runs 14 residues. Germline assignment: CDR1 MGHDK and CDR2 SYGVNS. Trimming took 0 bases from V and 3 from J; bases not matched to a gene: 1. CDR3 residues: CASSEYTGDTEAFF. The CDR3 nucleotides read TGTGCCAGCAGTGAATATACAGGGGACACTGAAGCTTTCTTT.

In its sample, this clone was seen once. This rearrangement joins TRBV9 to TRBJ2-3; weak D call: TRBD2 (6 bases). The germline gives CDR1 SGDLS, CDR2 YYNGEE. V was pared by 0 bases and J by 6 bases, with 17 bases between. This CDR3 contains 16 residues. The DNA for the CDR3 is TGTGCCAGCAGCGTAGCCTCAGGCCGGGGGAGGGATACGCAGTATTTT. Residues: CASSVASGRGRDTQYF.

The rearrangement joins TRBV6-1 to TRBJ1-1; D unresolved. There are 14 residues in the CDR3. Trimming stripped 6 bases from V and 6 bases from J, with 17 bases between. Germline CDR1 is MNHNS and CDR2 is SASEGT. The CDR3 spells CASRDNAGSPEAFF. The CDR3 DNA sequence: TGTGCCAGCAGAGATAATGCGGGATCGCCTGAAGCTTTCTTT.

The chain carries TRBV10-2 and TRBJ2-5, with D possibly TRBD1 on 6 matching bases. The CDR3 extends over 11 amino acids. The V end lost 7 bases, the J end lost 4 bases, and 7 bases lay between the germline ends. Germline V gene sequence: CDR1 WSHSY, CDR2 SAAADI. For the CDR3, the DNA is TGCGCCAGCATAGGGGGAGAGACCCAGTACTTC. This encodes CASIGGETQYF.

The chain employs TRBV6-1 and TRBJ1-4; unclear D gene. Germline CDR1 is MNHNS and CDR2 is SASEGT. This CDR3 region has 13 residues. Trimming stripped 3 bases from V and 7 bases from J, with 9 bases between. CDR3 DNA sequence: TGTGCCAGCAGTGATAGATCGCTTGAAAAACTGTTTTTT. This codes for CASSDRSLEKLFF.

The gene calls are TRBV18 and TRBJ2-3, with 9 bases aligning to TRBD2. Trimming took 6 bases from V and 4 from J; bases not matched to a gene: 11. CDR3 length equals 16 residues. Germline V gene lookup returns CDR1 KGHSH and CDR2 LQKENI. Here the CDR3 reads CASSPWLAGDSDTQYF. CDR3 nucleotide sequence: TGTGCCAGCTCCCCTTGGTTAGCGGGAGATTCAGATACGCAGTATTTT. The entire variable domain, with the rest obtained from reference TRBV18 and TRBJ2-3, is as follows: NAGVMQNPRHLVRRRGQEARLRCSPMKGHSHVYWYRQLPEEGLKFMVYLQKENIIDESGMPKERFSAEFPKEGPSILRIQQVVRGDSAAYFCASSPWLAGDSDTQYFGPGTRLTVL.